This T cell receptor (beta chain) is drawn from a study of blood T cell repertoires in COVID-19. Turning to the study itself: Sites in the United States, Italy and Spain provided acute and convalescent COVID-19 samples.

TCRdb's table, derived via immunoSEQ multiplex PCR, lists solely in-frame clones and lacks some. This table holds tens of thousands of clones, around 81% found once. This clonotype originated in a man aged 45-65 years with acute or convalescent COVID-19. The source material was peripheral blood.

The CDR3 loop is CATSRDSQGVSEAFF. The CDR3 nucleotides are TGTGCCACCAGCAGAGATTCACAGGGGGTTTCTGAAGCTTTCTTT. The chain uses TRBV15 and TRBJ1-1; 8 bases fit TRBD1. Germline V gene sequence: CDR1 LNHNV, CDR2 YYDKDF (reference sequence). The ends lost 0 bases at V and 6 bases at J; junction bases unmatched: 6. This CDR3 spans 15 amino acids. The full variable domain, its missing parts supplied by reference TRBV15 and TRBJ1-1, is DAMVIQNPRYQVTQFGKPVTLSCSQTLNHNVMYWYQQKSSQAPKLLFHYYDKDFNNEADTPDNFQSRRPNTSFCFLDIRSPGLGDTAMYLCATSRDSQGVSEAFFGQGTRLTVV.